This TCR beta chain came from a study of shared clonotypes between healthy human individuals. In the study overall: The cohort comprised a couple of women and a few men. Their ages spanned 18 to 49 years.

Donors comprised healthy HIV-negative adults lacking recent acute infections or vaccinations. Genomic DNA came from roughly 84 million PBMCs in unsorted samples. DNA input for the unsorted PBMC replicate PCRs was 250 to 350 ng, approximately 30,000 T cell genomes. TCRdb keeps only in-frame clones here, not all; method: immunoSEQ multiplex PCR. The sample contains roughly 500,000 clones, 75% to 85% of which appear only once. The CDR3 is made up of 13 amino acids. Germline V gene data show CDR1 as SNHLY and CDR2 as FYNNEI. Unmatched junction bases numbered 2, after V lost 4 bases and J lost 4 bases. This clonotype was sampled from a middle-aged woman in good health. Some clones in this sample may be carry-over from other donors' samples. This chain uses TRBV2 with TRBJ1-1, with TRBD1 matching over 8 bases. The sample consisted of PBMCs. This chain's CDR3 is CASSATGGTEAFF. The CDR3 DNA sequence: TGTGCCAGCAGTGCCACAGGGGGCACTGAAGCTTTCTTT.